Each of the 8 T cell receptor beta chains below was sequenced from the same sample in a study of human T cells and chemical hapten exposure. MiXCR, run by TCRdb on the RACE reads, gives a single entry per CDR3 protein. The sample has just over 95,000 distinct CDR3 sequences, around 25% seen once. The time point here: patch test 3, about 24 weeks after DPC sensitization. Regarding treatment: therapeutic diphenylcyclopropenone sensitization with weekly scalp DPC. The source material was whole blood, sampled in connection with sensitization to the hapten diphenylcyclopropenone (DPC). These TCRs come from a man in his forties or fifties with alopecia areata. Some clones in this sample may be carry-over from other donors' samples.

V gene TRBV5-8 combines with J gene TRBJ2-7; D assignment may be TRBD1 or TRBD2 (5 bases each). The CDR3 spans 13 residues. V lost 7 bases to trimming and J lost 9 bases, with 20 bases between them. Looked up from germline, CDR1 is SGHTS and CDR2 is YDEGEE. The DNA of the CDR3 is TGTGCCAGCCCCCGAGCGCTCCCTGGGGGGCAGTACTTC. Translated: CASPRALPGGQYF.

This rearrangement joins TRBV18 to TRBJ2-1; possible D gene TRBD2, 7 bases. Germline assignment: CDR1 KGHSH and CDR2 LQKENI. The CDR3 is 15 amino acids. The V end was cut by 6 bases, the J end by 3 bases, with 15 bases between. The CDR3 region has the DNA TGTGCCAGCTCTCTTTCGGGGGGCCACTACAATGAGCAGTTCTTC. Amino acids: CASSLSGGHYNEQFF. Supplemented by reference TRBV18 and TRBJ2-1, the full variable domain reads NAGVMQNPRHLVRRRGQEARLRCSPMKGHSHVYWYRQLPEEGLKFMVYLQKENIIDESGMPKERFSAEFPKEGPSILRIQQVVRGDSAAYFCASSLSGGHYNEQFFGPGTRLTVL.

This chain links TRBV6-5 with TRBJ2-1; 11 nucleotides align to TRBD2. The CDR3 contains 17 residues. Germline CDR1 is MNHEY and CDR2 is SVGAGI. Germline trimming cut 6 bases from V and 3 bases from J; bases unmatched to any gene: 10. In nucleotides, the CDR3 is TGTGCCAGCAGGGTAACTAGCGGGAGTATTCTCTACAATGAGCAGTTCTTC. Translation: CASRVTSGSILYNEQFF.

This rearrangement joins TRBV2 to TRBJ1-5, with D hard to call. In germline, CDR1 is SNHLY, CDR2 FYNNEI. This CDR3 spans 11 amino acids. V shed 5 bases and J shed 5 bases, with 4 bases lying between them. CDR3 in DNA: TGTGCCAGCAGTAGAGATCAGCCCCAGCATTTT. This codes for CASSRDQPQHF.

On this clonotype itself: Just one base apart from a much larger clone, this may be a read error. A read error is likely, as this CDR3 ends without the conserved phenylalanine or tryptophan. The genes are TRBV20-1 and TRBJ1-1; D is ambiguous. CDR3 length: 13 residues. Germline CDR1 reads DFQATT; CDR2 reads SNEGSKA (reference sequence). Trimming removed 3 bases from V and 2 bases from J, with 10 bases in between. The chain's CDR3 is CSASRTANTEAFC. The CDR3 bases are TGCAGTGCTAGTCGGACGGCTAACACTGAAGCTTTCTGT.

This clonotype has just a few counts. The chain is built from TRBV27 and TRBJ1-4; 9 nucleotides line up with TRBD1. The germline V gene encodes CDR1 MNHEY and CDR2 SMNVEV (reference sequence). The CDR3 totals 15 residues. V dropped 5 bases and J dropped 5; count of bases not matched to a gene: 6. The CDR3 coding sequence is TGTGCCAGCAGTCCGAACAGGGGGCGAAATGAAAAACTGTTTTTT. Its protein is CASSPNRGRNEKLFF.

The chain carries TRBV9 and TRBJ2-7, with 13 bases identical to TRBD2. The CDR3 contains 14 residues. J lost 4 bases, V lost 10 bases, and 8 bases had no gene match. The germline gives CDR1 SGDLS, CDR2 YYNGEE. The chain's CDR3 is CARAGTSGVYEQYF. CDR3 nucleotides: TGTGCCCGCGCCGGGACTAGCGGGGTTTACGAGCAGTACTTC.

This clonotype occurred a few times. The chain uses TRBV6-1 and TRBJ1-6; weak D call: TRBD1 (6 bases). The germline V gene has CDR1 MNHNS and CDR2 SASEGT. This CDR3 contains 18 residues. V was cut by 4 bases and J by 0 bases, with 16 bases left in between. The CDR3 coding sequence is TGTGCCAGCAGTGCGCCTTCGGGGGGCGGCTCCTATAATTCACCCCTCCACTTT. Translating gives CASSAPSGGGSYNSPLHF.